The 14 T cell receptor beta chains in this list originate from one sample, sequenced in a study of T cells in Graves' hyperthyroidism and ophthalmopathy (dated 2019 in TCRdb). The protocol used for the library was multiplex PCR. Reads for this sample came from an Illumina HiSeq 2000. The TCR beta CDR3 regions were amplified from RNA transcripts. A first-round RT-PCR of the TCR CDR3 used the HTBI primer set with the Qiagen OneStep RT-PCR kit. The public reads were reanalyzed by TCRdb: fastp trimming at Q25, MiXCR alignment, in-frame beta chains only. Identical CDR3 proteins give one entry, which carries the most common genes and DNA. This sample comprises a few hundred thousand distinct CDR3 sequences, about a sixth of them detected only once. Together, the top ten hold approximately 14% of the sample. Sequenced sample: blood. The receptor set was obtained from a young woman with Graves' hyperthyroidism.

This clonotype has more than one count but fewer than ten. V and J are TRBV19 and TRBJ2-1, with 13 bases lining up with TRBD2. The CDR3 is 16 residues long. The J segment lost 9 bases and the V segment lost 5 bases, leaving 10 bases of the junction unmatched. Germline V lookup: CDR1 LNHDA, CDR2 SQIVND (reference sequence). CDR3: CASSSTGTSGIGEQFF. CDR3 sequence (DNA): TGTGCCAGTAGTTCGACCGGGACTAGCGGGATAGGTGAGCAGTTCTTC.

This rearrangement joins TRBV7-9 to TRBJ1-2; no clear D. The CDR3 is made up of 15 amino acids. The germline CDR1 and CDR2 sequences are SEHNR and FQNEAQ (reference sequence). Trimming stripped 1 base from V and 2 bases from J, with 11 bases between. CDR3 in DNA: TGTGCCAGCAGCTTAGTCGGAGTTTCCAACTATGGCTACACCTTC. Protein sequence: CASSLVGVSNYGYTF.

V is TRBV29-1 and J is TRBJ1-2, with 7 positions matching TRBD1. Germline V gives CDR1 SQVTM, CDR2 ANQGSEA. Trimming took 6 bases from V and 4 from J; bases not matched to a gene: 5. The CDR3 totals 12 residues. In DNA form, the CDR3 reads TGCAGCGTCGCCGACAGGGTCTATGGCTACACCTTC. This codes for CSVADRVYGYTF.

This clonotype showed up many times. V and J are TRBV12-3 or TRBV12-4 and TRBJ1-2; D uncertain. Trimming shortened V by 10 bases and J by 2 bases, and 5 bases separated the two germline ends. CDR3 size: 10 residues. The CDR3 DNA reads as TGTGCCACCTCGAACTATGGCTACACCTTC. Its protein is CATSNYGYTF.

CDR3 region: CSARDLTGWYQETQYF. CDR3 nucleotides: TGCAGTGCTAGAGATCTCACAGGGTGGTACCAAGAGACCCAGTACTTC. The chain links TRBV20-1 to TRBJ2-5, with D possibly TRBD1 on 6 matching bases. CDR3 size: 16 residues. Per the germline V gene, CDR1 is DFQATT and CDR2 is SNEGSKA (reference sequence). Trimming took 0 bases from V and 0 from J, leaving 14 bases between them.

This clonotype was counted between two and nine times. The chain recombines TRBV6-2 or TRBV6-3 with TRBJ2-2; tentative D call: TRBD1 (6 bases). V lost 0 bases, J lost 4 bases, and 12 bases lay in between. The germline V gene encodes CDR1 MNHEY and CDR2 SVGEGT. This CDR3 is 16 amino acids long. The CDR3 loop reads CASSYSATGFTGELFF. The CDR3 DNA reads as TGTGCCAGCAGTTACTCGGCTACAGGGTTCACCGGGGAGCTGTTTTTT.

There are a few counts of this clonotype. The CDR3 reads CASSQDRASYNEQFF. CDR3 DNA sequence: TGTGCCAGCAGCCAAGATCGGGCTAGCTACAATGAGCAGTTCTTC. The gene calls are TRBV4-2 and TRBJ2-1; D not resolved. Deletions cut 0 bases from V and 3 bases from J, with 9 bases between. The germline V gene encodes CDR1 LGHNA and CDR2 YNFKEQ. This CDR3 spans 15 amino acids.

The J gene is TRBJ1-6, the V gene TRBV20-1; 9 nucleotides match TRBD1. From germline, CDR1 is DFQATT and CDR2 SNEGSKA (reference sequence). V dropped 4 bases and J dropped 10; count of bases not matched to a gene: 8. The CDR3 length is 14 residues. For the CDR3, the DNA is TGCAGTGCTAAGGACAGGGGACACCGATCACCCCTCCACTTT. Its translation is CSAKDRGHRSPLHF.

The genes are TRBV10-3 and TRBJ1-2; 7 positions match TRBD1. Germline trimming cut 10 bases from V and 4 bases from J; bases unmatched to any gene: 6. The CDR3 contains 12 residues. In germline, CDR1 is ENHRY, CDR2 SYGVKD. The CDR3 region has the DNA TGTGCCACCCAGGGGGGCGGCTATGGCTACACCTTC. Translation: CATQGGGYGYTF.

This clonotype was seen repeatedly, ten times or more. The chain carries TRBV20-1 and TRBJ1-6, with D perhaps matching TRBD1 (5 bases). CDR1 is DFQATT, CDR2 SNEGSKA, per germline (reference sequence). V lost 0 bases, J lost 9 bases, and 15 bases lay in between. The CDR3 has 15 residues. In nucleotides, the CDR3 is TGCAGTGCTAGAGATCCGGGGGAAGATAGTTCACCCCTCCACTTT. This gives the protein CSARDPGEDSSPLHF.

The genes are TRBV20-1 and TRBJ1-6; D uncertain. CDR3 length: 15 residues. The germline V and J ends were trimmed by 0 bases and 7 bases, with 13 bases remaining between them. The germline CDR1 and CDR2 sequences are DFQATT and SNEGSKA (reference sequence). CDR3 DNA sequence: TGCAGTGCTAGAGATCTCGAGGGAGCGAATTCACCCCTCCACTTT. This gives the protein CSARDLEGANSPLHF.

The sample holds many counts of this clonotype. The chain carries TRBV6-1 and TRBJ1-5; a weak D match, TRBD1 (6 bases). The CDR3 is 15 amino acids. Germline V CDR1 and CDR2: MNHNS, SASEGT. V shed 6 bases and J shed 2 bases, with 14 bases lying between them. CDR3 nucleotide sequence: TGTGCCAGCAGCCCCTGGGGGCAGGGCAATCAGCCCCAGCATTTT. Its protein is CASSPWGQGNQPQHF.

By frequency in the sample, this clonotype is medium-sized (0.01 to 0.1%). The genes are TRBV5-1 and TRBJ1-1; 10 bases match TRBD1. The CDR3 sequence is 15 residues long. V gave up 0 bases and J gave up 5 bases; unmatched junction bases: 4. Germline assignment: CDR1 SGHRS and CDR2 YFSETQ. The CDR3 DNA follows: TGCGCCAGCAGCTTGGGACAGGGGGCACGTACTGAAGCTTTCTTT. Translated, it gives CASSLGQGARTEAFF.

The chain is built from TRBV12-3 or TRBV12-4 and TRBJ2-2, with TRBD2 matching over 8 bases. V shed 3 bases, J shed 7 bases, and the junction held 7 bases outside the gene matches. The CDR3 has 15 residues. The CDR3 here is CASSFNRGGRGELFF. The CDR3 coding sequence is TGTGCCAGCAGTTTTAACCGGGGGGGCCGCGGGGAGCTGTTTTTT.